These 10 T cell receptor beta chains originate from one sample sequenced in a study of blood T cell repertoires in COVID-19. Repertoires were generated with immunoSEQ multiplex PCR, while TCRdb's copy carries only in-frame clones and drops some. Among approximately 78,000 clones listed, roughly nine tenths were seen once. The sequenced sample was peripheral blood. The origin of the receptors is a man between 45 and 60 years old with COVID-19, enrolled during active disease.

CDR3 residues: CASSSQGEGPDTQYF. CDR3 sequence (DNA): TGTGCCAGCAGCTCCCAAGGGGAGGGCCCCGATACGCAGTATTTT. This sequence joins TRBV7-3 and TRBJ2-3; 7 bases map to TRBD2. Trimming at V came to 4 bases and at J to 6 bases, leaving 10 bases not matched to a gene. Per the germline V gene, CDR1 is SGHTA and CDR2 is FQGTGA. The CDR3 contains 15 residues.

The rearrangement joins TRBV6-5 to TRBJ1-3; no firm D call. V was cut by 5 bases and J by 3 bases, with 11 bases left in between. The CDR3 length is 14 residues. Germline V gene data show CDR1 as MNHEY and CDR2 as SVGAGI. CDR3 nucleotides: TGTGCCAGCAGTATTTTCGGGGTTGGAAACACCATATATTTT. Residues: CASSIFGVGNTIYF.

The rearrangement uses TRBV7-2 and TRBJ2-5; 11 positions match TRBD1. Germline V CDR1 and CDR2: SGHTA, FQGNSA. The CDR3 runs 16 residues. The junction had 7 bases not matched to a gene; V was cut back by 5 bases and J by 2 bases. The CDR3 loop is CASSLARDRGQETQYF. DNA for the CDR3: TGTGCCAGCAGCCTGGCCCGGGACAGGGGGCAAGAGACCCAGTACTTC.

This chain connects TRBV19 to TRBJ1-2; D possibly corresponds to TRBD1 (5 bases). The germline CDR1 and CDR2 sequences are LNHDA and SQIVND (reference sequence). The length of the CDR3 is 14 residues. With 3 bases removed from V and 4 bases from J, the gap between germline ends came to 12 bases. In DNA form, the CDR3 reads TGTGCCAGTAGTATTGATGTGGGGCCCTATGGCTACACCTTC. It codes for CASSIDVGPYGYTF.

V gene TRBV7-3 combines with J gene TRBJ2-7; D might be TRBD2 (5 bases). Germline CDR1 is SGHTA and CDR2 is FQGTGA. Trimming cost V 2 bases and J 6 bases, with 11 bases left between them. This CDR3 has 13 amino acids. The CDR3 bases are TGTGCCAGCAGCTTATTCTCTGGGAGCGAGCAGTACTTC. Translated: CASSLFSGSEQYF.

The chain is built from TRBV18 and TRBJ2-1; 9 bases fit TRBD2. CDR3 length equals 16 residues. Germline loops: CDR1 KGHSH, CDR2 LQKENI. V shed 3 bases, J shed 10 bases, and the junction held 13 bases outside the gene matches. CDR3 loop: CASSPLLVAGALEQFF. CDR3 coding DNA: TGTGCCAGCTCACCTCTATTAGTAGCGGGGGCCTTAGAGCAGTTCTTC.

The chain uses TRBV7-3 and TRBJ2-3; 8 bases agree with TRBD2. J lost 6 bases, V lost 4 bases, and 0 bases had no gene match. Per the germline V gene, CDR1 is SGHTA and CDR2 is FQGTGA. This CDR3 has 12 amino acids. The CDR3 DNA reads TGTGCCAGCAGCTCTAGCGGGGATACGCAGTATTTT. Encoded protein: CASSSSGDTQYF. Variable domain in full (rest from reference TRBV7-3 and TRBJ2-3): GAGVSQTPSNKVTEKGKYVELRCDPISGHTALYWYRQSLGQGPEFLIYFQGTGAADDSGLPNDRFFAVRPEGSVSTLKIQRTERGDSAVYLCASSSSGDTQYFGPGTRLTVL.

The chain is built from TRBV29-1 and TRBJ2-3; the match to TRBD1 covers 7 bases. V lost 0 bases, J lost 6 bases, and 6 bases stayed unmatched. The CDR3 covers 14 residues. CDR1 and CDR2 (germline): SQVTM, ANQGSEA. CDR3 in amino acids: CSVEDRGSGDTQYF. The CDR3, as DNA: TGCAGCGTTGAAGACAGGGGGAGTGGTGATACGCAGTATTTT.

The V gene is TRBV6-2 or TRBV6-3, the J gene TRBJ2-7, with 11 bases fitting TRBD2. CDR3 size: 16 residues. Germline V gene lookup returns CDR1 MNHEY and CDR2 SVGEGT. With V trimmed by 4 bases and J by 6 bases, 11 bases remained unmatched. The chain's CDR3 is CASSLATSGRSGEQYV. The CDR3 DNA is TGTGCCAGCAGTTTGGCCACTAGCGGGAGATCTGGCGAGCAGTACGTC.

The DNA of the CDR3 is TGTGCCAGCAGTGATTTAAGCGGGAGCCTCTACAATGAGCAGTTCTTC. Its translation is CASSDLSGSLYNEQFF. J is TRBJ2-1 and V is TRBV28; TRBD2 matches at 8 bases. CDR3 size: 16 residues. Germline CDR1 reads MDHEN; CDR2 reads SYDVKM. J lost 3 bases, V lost 5 bases, and 9 bases had no gene match.